The clone carrying this TCR beta chain qualifies as medium-sized (0.01 to 0.1%). No antigen is known for it. This sample was included in a study of T cell repertoires in aging, cancer and after chemotherapy. Study overall: Pre- and post-chemotherapy samples were paired from glioblastoma patients treated with temozolomide-based therapy. Study-level points and caveats: These repertoire data do not allow conclusions about immunological memory after chemotherapy. Untreated cancer patients had significantly lower blood TCR diversity than age-matched healthy donors. Rebound thymic output was suggested by rising median generation probability during chemotherapy in each cancer cohort.

TCR beta rearrangements were amplified from peripheral blood genomic DNA. Rearranged V-D-J TRB sequences were amplified with a mixed TRB-A/B primer pool. TCRdb reanalysed the multiplex PCR reads using MiXCR and keeps one entry per CDR3 protein. Of 1,000 to 1,500 distinct CDR3 sequences in the sample, about 23% were seen once. This CDR3 is 13 amino acids long. The germline V gene has CDR1 SGHVS and CDR2 FNYEAQ. V lost 5 bases to trimming and J lost 3 bases, with 10 bases between them. Sequencing was performed on blood. The chain recombines TRBV7-6 with TRBJ1-1; tentatively, D is TRBD1 (5 bases). The sequence came from a human donor with a solid tumor. The CDR3 sequence is CASSTQGYTEAFF. The CDR3 nucleotides read TGTGCCAGCAGCACCCAGGGTTACACTGAAGCTTTCTTT.